One and the same sample provided the 8 T cell receptor beta chains below, sequenced in a study of blood T cell repertoires in COVID-19. Sequenced by immunoSEQ multiplex PCR; TCRdb stores in-frame clones only, minus some. The data contain 90,000 to 95,000 clones, about 86% of them singletons. Source material: peripheral blood. The receptors here all came from a woman aged 70-85 years with acute or convalescent COVID-19.

CDR3 coding DNA: TGTGCCAGCACCCCTGGCGGGCGCACAGGGGACTCCTACGAGCAGTACTTC. This sequence encodes CASTPGGRTGDSYEQYF. The chain joins TRBV2 to TRBJ2-7, with TRBD1 identical over 7 bases. V was clipped by 7 bases and J by 0 bases; unmatched bases: 15. The CDR3 length is 17 residues. Germline V lookup: CDR1 SNHLY, CDR2 FYNNEI.

The rearrangement uses TRBV5-4 and TRBJ2-6; 9 bases align to TRBD1. Looked up from germline, CDR1 is SGHNT and CDR2 is YYREEE (reference sequence). V shed 1 base, J shed 1 base, and the junction held 6 bases outside the gene matches. The CDR3 sequence is 18 residues long. The CDR3: CASSLFGTGLSGANVLTF. For the CDR3, the DNA is TGTGCCAGCAGCTTGTTCGGGACAGGGCTATCTGGGGCCAACGTCCTGACTTTC.

The V call is TRBV28, the J call TRBJ2-1, with 10 bases matching TRBD2. V lost 3 bases and J lost 9; bases outside the gene matches: 8. The length of the CDR3 is 15 residues. Germline loops: CDR1 MDHEN, CDR2 SYDVKM. The CDR3 is CASSFLAGAVSEQFF. In DNA form, the CDR3 reads TGTGCCAGCAGTTTCCTAGCGGGAGCGGTGAGTGAGCAGTTCTTC.

This chain links TRBV28 with TRBJ2-3; perhaps TRBD1 as D (6 bases). The V and J ends lost 5 bases and 2 bases respectively, with 20 bases between them. This CDR3 is 17 amino acids long. Germline V gene sequence: CDR1 MDHEN, CDR2 SYDVKM. CDR3 amino acids: CASSGEDRRKDTDTQYF. DNA for the CDR3: TGTGCCAGCAGTGGGGAAGACAGGAGGAAAGACACAGATACGCAGTATTTT.

The chain couples TRBV29-1 to TRBJ2-1; a weak D match, TRBD2 (5 bases). V was cut by 6 bases and J by 8 bases, with 8 bases left in between. The CDR3 loop spans 10 amino acids. CDR1 and CDR2 (germline): SQVTM, ANQGSEA. For the CDR3, the DNA is TGCAGCGTGAGGGTGGATGAGCAGTTCTTC. Protein sequence: CSVRVDEQFF.

This clone was picked up one time. This sequence joins TRBV30 and TRBJ1-3; 8 bases align to TRBD1. The germline CDR1 and CDR2 sequences are GTSNPN and SVGIG (reference sequence). The trim removed 2 bases at V and 4 bases at J, leaving 4 bases unmatched. The CDR3 spans 14 residues. CDR3: CAWSPGGNGNTIYF. Written as DNA, the CDR3 is TGTGCCTGGAGTCCAGGGGGCAACGGAAACACCATATATTTT.

V usage is TRBV30 and J usage is TRBJ1-1; the match to TRBD1 covers 7 bases. With 7 bases clipped from V and 7 bases from J, the junction kept 12 bases outside the gene matches. There are 13 residues in the CDR3. The germline gives CDR1 GTSNPN, CDR2 SVGIG (reference sequence). The CDR3 protein is CASYRGLDREAFF. CDR3 in DNA: TGTGCCTCCTACAGGGGTCTCGATCGTGAAGCTTTCTTT.

The chain uses TRBV6-5 and TRBJ2-7, with TRBD2 matching over 9 bases. The J segment lost 2 bases and the V segment lost 9 bases, leaving 5 bases of the junction unmatched. Germline loops: CDR1 MNHEY, CDR2 SVGAGI. This CDR3 contains 13 residues. CDR3 coding DNA: TGTGCCAGTGGACTAGCGTATACCTACGAGCAGTACTTC. Its protein product is CASGLAYTYEQYF.